This TCR beta chain was observed in a study of Graves' ophthalmopathy and Graves' hyperthyroidism. Germline CDR1 MDHEN, CDR2 SYDVKM. Trimming at V came to 2 bases and at J to 0 bases, leaving 3 bases not matched to a gene. This CDR3 spans 16 amino acids. No progression to ophthalmopathy over 18 months defined stable hyperthyroidism. This clonotype was counted many times. Researchers took RNA transcripts and amplified TCR beta CDR3 regions from them. After a first-round RT-PCR with HTBI primers, a second-round multiplex PCR was run. MiXCR, applied by TCRdb to the multiplex PCR reads, yields one record per CDR3 protein. The sample shows under 800,000 distinct CDR3 sequences, 22% of them seen only once.

This chain uses TRBV28 with TRBJ2-4, with 8 bases that match TRBD1. The specimen sequenced was peripheral blood. This receptor was taken from a woman between 18 and 29 years old with stable Graves' hyperthyroidism. Some clones in this sample may be carry-over from other donors' samples. CDR3 sequence (DNA): TGTGCCAGCAGTTTACCGGGACAGGTAGCCAAAAACATTCAGTACTTC. Protein product: CASSLPGQVAKNIQYF.